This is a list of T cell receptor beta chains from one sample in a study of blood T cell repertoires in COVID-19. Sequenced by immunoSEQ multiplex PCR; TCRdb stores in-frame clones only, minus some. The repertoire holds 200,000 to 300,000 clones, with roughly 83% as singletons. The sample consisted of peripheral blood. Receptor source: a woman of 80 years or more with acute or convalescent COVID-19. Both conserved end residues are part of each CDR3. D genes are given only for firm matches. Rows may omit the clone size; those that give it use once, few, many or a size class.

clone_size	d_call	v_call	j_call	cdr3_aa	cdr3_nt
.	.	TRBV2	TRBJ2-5	CASTRGSWETQYF	TGTGCCAGCACCCGGGGAAGTTGGGAGACCCAGTACTTC
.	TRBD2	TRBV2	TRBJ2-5	CASSEAPSGGARETQYF	TGTGCCAGCAGTGAAGCACCTAGCGGGGGGGCCCGGGAGACCCAGTACTTC
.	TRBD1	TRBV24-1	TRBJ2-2	CATSVGQGRTGELFF	TGTGCCACCAGTGTGGGACAGGGCCGAACCGGGGAGCTGTTTTTT
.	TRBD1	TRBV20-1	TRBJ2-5	CSARDRETQYF	TGCAGTGCTCGGGACAGAGAGACCCAGTACTTC
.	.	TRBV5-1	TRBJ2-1	CASRGGLAIDEQFF	TGCGCCAGCAGGGGGGGGCTAGCGATCGATGAGCAGTTCTTC
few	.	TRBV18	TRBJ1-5	CASSGADNQPQHF	TGTGCCAGCTCAGGGGCGGACAATCAGCCCCAGCATTTT
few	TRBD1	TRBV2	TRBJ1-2	CASSIDRGDYGYTF	TGTGCCAGCAGCATTGACAGGGGGGACTATGGCTACACCTTC
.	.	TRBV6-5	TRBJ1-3	CASSYSTARGTIYF	TGTGCCAGCAGTTACTCGACCGCCCGCGGCACCATATATTTT
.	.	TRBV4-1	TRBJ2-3	CASSQDRGASTDTQYF	TGCGCCAGCAGCCAAGACAGGGGGGCGAGCACAGATACGCAGTATTTT
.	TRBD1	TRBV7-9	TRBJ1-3	CASSFGVRGLNTIYF	TGTGCCAGCAGCTTTGGGGTCAGGGGGCTAAACACCATATATTTT
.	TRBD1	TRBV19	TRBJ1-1	CASHRGPGLMNTEAFF	TGTGCCAGTCACAGGGGGCCCGGGTTGATGAACACTGAAGCTTTCTTT
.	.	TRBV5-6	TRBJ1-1	CASSIRTEVLNTEAFF	TGTGCCAGCAGCATCCGGACGGAGGTCCTGAACACTGAAGCTTTCTTT
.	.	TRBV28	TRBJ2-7	CASSPLGQTYEQYF	TGTGCCAGCAGTCCCTTAGGACAGACCTACGAGCAGTACTTC
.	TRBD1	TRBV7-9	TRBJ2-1	CASSHGQGAFLNEQFF	TGTGCCAGCAGCCACGGACAGGGGGCGTTCCTCAATGAGCAGTTCTTC
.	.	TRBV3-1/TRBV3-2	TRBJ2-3	CASSHHKGDISTDTQYF	TGTGCCAGCAGCCATCATAAGGGGGACATCAGCACAGATACGCAGTATTTT
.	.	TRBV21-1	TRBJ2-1	CAKLWSGQFF	TGTGCCAAGCTCTGGAGTGGTCAGTTCTTC
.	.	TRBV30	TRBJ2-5	CAWRWRGQETQYF	TGTGCCTGGAGGTGGCGGGGCCAAGAGACCCAGTACTTC
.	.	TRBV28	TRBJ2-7	CASSLGPVLYEQYF	TGTGCCAGCAGCCTGGGCCCGGTGCTCTACGAGCAGTACTTC
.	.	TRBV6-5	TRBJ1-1	CASSYSTRNTEAFF	TGTGCCAGCAGTTACTCGACACGGAACACTGAAGCTTTCTTT
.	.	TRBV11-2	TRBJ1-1	CASSLVQGKTEAFF	TGTGCCAGCAGCTTAGTCCAGGGGAAGACTGAAGCTTTCTTT
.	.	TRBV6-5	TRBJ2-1	CASSYSGLHNEQFF	TGTGCCAGCAGTTACTCGGGACTTCACAATGAGCAGTTCTTC
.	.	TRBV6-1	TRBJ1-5	CASSEGRPNQPQHF	TGTGCCAGCAGTGAGGGCAGGCCGAATCAGCCCCAGCATTTT
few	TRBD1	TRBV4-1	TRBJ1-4	CASSQGTGALGSEKLFF	TGCGCCAGCAGCCAGGGGACAGGGGCTCTCGGGAGTGAAAAACTGTTTTTT
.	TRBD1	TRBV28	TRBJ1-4	CASSPEGGQGFEKLFF	TGTGCCAGCAGTCCCGAGGGGGGACAGGGCTTTGAAAAACTGTTTTTT
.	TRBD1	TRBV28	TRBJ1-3	CASSSPTGGAGNTIYF	TGTGCCAGCAGTTCCCCTACAGGGGGGGCTGGAAACACCATATATTTT
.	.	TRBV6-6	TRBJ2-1	CASTLSGDVNEQFF	TGTGCCAGCACTTTGTCAGGGGATGTGAATGAGCAGTTCTTC
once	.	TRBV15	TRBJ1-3	CATRGSAGNTIYF	TGTGCCACCCGCGGGAGTGCTGGAAACACCATATATTTT
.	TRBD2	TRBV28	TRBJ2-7	CASSALAGTYEQYF	TGTGCCAGCAGTGCCCTAGCGGGGACCTACGAGCAGTACTTC
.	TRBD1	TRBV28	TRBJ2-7	CASSWTGTYEQYF	TGTGCCAGCAGTTGGACAGGCACCTACGAGCAGTACTTC
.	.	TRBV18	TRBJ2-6	CASSPRIGQNSGANVLTF	TGTGCCAGCTCACCACGGATCGGACAGAACTCTGGGGCCAACGTCCTGACTTTC
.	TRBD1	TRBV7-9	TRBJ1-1	CASSYRGNTEAFF	TGTGCCAGCAGCTACAGGGGTAACACTGAAGCTTTCTTT
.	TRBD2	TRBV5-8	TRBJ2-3	CASSFPGLAPNTDTQYF	TGTGCCAGCAGCTTCCCGGGACTAGCGCCGAACACAGATACGCAGTATTTT
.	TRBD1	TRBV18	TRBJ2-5	CASSSGQGRETQYF	TGTGCCAGCTCATCCGGACAGGGCAGAGAGACCCAGTACTTC
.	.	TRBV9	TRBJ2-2	CASTSGWGPDTGELFF	TGTGCCAGCACCTCCGGATGGGGGCCCGACACCGGGGAGCTGTTTTTT
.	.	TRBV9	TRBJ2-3	CASSVRAGPDTQYF	TGTGCCAGCAGCGTCAGGGCCGGGCCAGATACGCAGTATTTT
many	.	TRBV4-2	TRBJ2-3	CASSPAAGTQYF	TGTGCCAGCAGCCCCGCCGCGGGGACGCAGTATTTT
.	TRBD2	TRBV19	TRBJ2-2	CASSSGGANTGELFF	TGTGCCAGTAGTAGTGGGGGGGCGAACACCGGGGAGCTGTTTTTT
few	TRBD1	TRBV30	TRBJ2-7	CAWSKGTGGYEQYF	TGTGCCTGGAGTAAGGGGACAGGGGGCTACGAGCAGTACTTC
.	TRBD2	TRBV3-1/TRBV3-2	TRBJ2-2	CASSQLRLSSGSTGELFF	TGTGCCAGCAGCCAGCTCCGACTTTCTAGCGGGAGCACCGGGGAGCTGTTTTTT
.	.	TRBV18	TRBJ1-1	CASSPSGQSNTEAFF	TGTGCCAGCTCACCTTCAGGACAGAGTAACACTGAAGCTTTCTTT
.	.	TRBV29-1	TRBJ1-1	CSVGGKWNTEAFF	TGCAGCGTTGGAGGCAAATGGAACACTGAAGCTTTCTTT
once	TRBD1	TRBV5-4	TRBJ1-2	CASSGGAGTGDNGYTF	TGTGCCAGCAGCGGCGGCGCGGGGACAGGGGATAATGGCTACACCTTC
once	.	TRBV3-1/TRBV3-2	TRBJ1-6	CASSQFGVTLDNSPLHF	TGTGCCAGCAGCCAGTTCGGGGTCACCCTCGATAATTCACCCCTCCACTTT
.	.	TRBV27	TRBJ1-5	CASSLAGETGYQPQHF	TGTGCCAGCAGTTTGGCGGGGGAAACAGGCTATCAGCCCCAGCATTTT
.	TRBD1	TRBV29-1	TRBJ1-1	CSVDRGGTEAFF	TGCAGCGTGGACAGGGGTGGCACTGAAGCTTTCTTT
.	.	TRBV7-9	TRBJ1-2	CASSSADSYGYTF	TGTGCCAGCAGCTCAGCGGACAGCTATGGCTACACCTTC
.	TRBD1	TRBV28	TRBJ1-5	CASSSGTGGNQPQHF	TGTGCCAGCAGTTCCGGGACAGGGGGCAATCAGCCCCAGCATTTT
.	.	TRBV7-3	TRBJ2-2	CASSESRVATTGELFF	TGTGCCAGCAGCGAATCTCGGGTAGCGACCACCGGGGAGCTGTTTTTT
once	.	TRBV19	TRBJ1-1	CASSMAGRDTEAFF	TGTGCCAGTAGTATGGCAGGGAGGGACACTGAAGCTTTCTTT
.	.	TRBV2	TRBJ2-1	CASSQTASYNEQFF	TGTGCCAGCTCTCAGACAGCCTCCTACAATGAGCAGTTCTTC
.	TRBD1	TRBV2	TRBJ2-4	CASSAQTGGAAKNIQYF	TGTGCCAGCAGTGCCCAGACAGGGGGCGCGGCCAAAAACATTCAGTACTTC